This T cell receptor beta chain derives from a study of T cells in Graves' hyperthyroidism and ophthalmopathy. In making diagnoses, clinical symptoms, serum thyroxine and TRAb, thyroid ultrasound and orbital computed tomography were all used. PBMCs were sourced from roughly 10 ml fresh peripheral blood. Many counts were recorded for this clonotype. Its antigen is as yet unknown. General study findings and limits: Most clonotypes expanded in thyroid above 0.001 were likewise present in blood.

This CDR3 has 14 residues. V shed 9 bases and J shed 0 bases, with 9 bases lying between them. It was RNA transcripts that yielded the amplified TCR beta CDR3 regions. HTBI primers were the set used in a first-round RT-PCR of the TCR CDR3. TCRdb reanalysed the multiplex PCR reads using MiXCR and keeps one entry per CDR3 protein. The table has a few hundred thousand distinct CDR3 sequences, roughly 15% seen once; the top ten hold 34%. Sequenced sample: blood. This receptor was identified in a woman aged 40 to 50 with Graves' ophthalmopathy. The gene calls are TRBV12-3 or TRBV12-4 and TRBJ1-6; no firm D call. The CDR3 nucleotides are TGTGCCAGTCACAGTAGCTCCTATAATTCACCCCTCCACTTT. It is translated as CASHSSSYNSPLHF.